This record concerns one T cell receptor (beta chain) sequence. What it recognizes is unknown. TCRdb keeps only in-frame clones here, not all; method: immunoSEQ multiplex PCR. The data show 2,000 or so clones, with roughly 29% seen just once and more than 10% held by the top ten. The data derive from a study of T cells in localized non-small cell lung cancer. The germline gives CDR1 MDHEN, CDR2 SYDVKM. The CDR3 spans 14 residues. Trimming took off 7 bases at V and 3 bases at J, with 13 bases between the two ends. The sampled adjacent lung lay at least 2 cm from the tumor margin and showed no atypia. Findings and caveats of the study: Highest T cell clonality was seen in uninvolved adjacent lung, surpassing that measured in tumor.

The gene calls are TRBV28 and TRBJ1-5; D call uncertain. This material consisted of normal lung tissue next to the tumor, taken before any cancer treatment. The TCR originated in a male donor at least 60 years old with stage I squamous cell lung carcinoma. The CDR3 DNA reads TGTGCCAGCAATCCCAGTAACCTCAATCAGCCCCAGCATTTT. Its translation: CASNPSNLNQPQHF.